Each of the 14 T cell receptor beta chains below was sequenced from the same sample in a study of response to subunit inactivated influenza vaccine (dated by TCRdb to 2016 to 2018). The receptor library was made with RT-PCR. The instrument was an Illumina HiSeq 2500. TCRdb itself trimmed the public reads at Q25 with fastp, ran MiXCR and retained productive beta chains. Rows are unified per CDR3 protein, each entry keeping the most common DNA and genes. This sample is represented by 400,000 to 550,000 distinct CDR3 sequences; about 25% of them were singletons. The leading ten clones occupy approximately 2% of the sample. The source material was CD4+ T cells sorted from PBMCs, sampled around 5 days after vaccination. The receptors come from a man between 50 and 59 years old who received an inactivated influenza vaccine. Donor details come from another sample of the same person, matched by shared clones.

This sequence joins TRBV10-3 and TRBJ2-6; D uncertain. The CDR3 totals 13 residues. Germline values: CDR1 ENHRY, CDR2 SYGVKD. V lost 10 bases to trimming and J lost 2 bases, with 9 bases between them. CDR3 nucleotide sequence: TGTGCCACCGAGGCGGCTGGGGCCAACGTCCTGACTTTC. Translated, it gives CATEAAGANVLTF.

The gene calls are TRBV7-2 and TRBJ1-4, with D hard to call. The CDR3 contains 13 residues. Germline values: CDR1 SGHTA, CDR2 FQGNSA. Trimming took 5 bases from V and 5 from J, leaving 9 bases between them. CDR3 in amino acids: CASSPGGNEKLFF. CDR3 DNA: TGTGCCAGCAGCCCCGGCGGGAATGAAAAACTGTTTTTT.

This sequence joins TRBV12-3 or TRBV12-4 and TRBJ2-5; TRBD1 aligns across 7 bases. V lost 6 bases to trimming and J lost 5 bases; unmatched junction nucleotides: 9. The CDR3 is 14 amino acids. DNA of the CDR3: TGTGCCAGCAGAGAGACAGGGCCTTTCGAGACCCAGTACTTC. Amino acids: CASRETGPFETQYF.

This clonotype came up many times. V gene TRBV6-5 combines with J gene TRBJ2-3; 13 positions match TRBD2. Germline V lookup: CDR1 MNHEY, CDR2 SVGAGI. CDR3 length equals 18 residues. J gave up 3 bases and V 0 bases, and 6 bases lay outside the gene matches. As DNA, the CDR3 is TGTGCCAGCAGTTACTCGTGGACTAGCGGGGGAAGGACAGATACGCAGTATTTT. This translates into CASSYSWTSGGRTDTQYF.

The V gene is TRBV12-3 or TRBV12-4, the J gene TRBJ1-1, with D uncertain. The CDR3 sequence is 13 residues long. V lost 3 bases and J lost 6, with 11 bases in between. In nucleotides, the CDR3 is TGTGCCAGCAGTTTTCTCAGAGACTCTGAAGCTTTCTTT. It yields the protein CASSFLRDSEAFF.

On this clonotype: One end of the junction fails to match germline, which may point to a read error. The rearrangement links TRBV12-3 or TRBV12-4 to TRBJ2-7; 9 nucleotides match TRBD2. CDR3 size: 15 residues. CDR3 DNA: TGTGCCAGCAGTTCCAGACTAGCGGCTACCTACGCGCAGTACTTC. Its protein is CASSSRLAATYAQYF.

V and J are TRBV7-2 and TRBJ1-1; the match to TRBD1 covers 8 bases. Germline V lookup: CDR1 SGHTA, CDR2 FQGNSA. V gave up 8 bases and J gave up 1 base; unmatched junction bases: 6. CDR3 size: 14 residues. The CDR3 coding sequence is TGTGCCAGCTTTCCCGGGACAGGGAACACTGAAGCTTTCTTT. As protein: CASFPGTGNTEAFF.

This chain joins TRBV29-1 and TRBJ2-5; D gene unclear. The CDR3 sequence is 13 residues long. Germline loops: CDR1 SQVTM, CDR2 ANQGSEA. Trimming shortened V by 0 bases and J by 7 bases, and 12 bases separated the two germline ends. The CDR3: CSVEEGAVGTQYF. Here the CDR3 DNA reads TGCAGCGTTGAAGAAGGTGCGGTAGGGACCCAGTACTTC.

This clonotype has just a few counts. V is TRBV10-3 and J is TRBJ2-1, with 14 bases identical to TRBD2. V gave up 6 bases and J gave up 8 bases; unmatched junction bases: 9. The CDR3 spans 16 residues. Germline-derived CDR1 and CDR2 are ENHRY and SYGVKD. Written as DNA, the CDR3 is TGTGCCATCAGCTCGACTAGCGGGAGGGTCATAGATGAGCAGTTCTTC. Protein product: CAISSTSGRVIDEQFF.

This clonotype was counted only a few times. The genes are TRBV20-1 and TRBJ2-7; possibly TRBD1 for D (6 bases). Germline lookup yields CDR1 DFQATT and CDR2 SNEGSKA (reference sequence). The CDR3 covers 13 residues. The V end was cut by 4 bases, the J end by 2 bases, with 12 bases between. CDR3 DNA: TGCAGTGCTACCACAGGGTTGACCTACGAGCAGTACTTC. Amino acids: CSATTGLTYEQYF.

This CDR3 is CASSLVQGGINQPQHF. The CDR3 DNA reads TGTGCCAGCAGTTTAGTTCAGGGAGGAATCAATCAGCCCCAGCATTTT. The J gene is TRBJ1-5, the V gene TRBV12-3 or TRBV12-4; D is possibly TRBD1 (5 bases). Between the trimmed V and J ends, which lost 1 base and 3 bases, there was a span of 13 bases. The CDR3 is 16 amino acids.

This clonotype was detected only a few times. The chain carries TRBV4-3 and TRBJ2-2; D might be TRBD1 or TRBD2, each matching 5 bases. Germline V gene lookup returns CDR1 LGHNA and CDR2 YSLEER. The CDR3 has 14 residues. Between the trimmed V and J ends, which lost 3 bases and 8 bases, there was a span of 13 bases. The CDR3 coding sequence is TGCGCCAGCAGCCAGGGACGTCGGTCAGGGGAGCTGTTTTTT. Protein: CASSQGRRSGELFF.

The V call is TRBV11-2, the J call TRBJ2-2; D is unclear. Per germline, CDR1 SGHAT and CDR2 FQNNGV. The V end lost 0 bases, the J end lost 6 bases, and 8 bases lay between the germline ends. This CDR3 has 14 residues. The CDR3 nucleotides are TGTGCCAGCAGCTTAGAGATTGGGGCCGGGGAGCTGTTTTTT. It specifies CASSLEIGAGELFF.

This rearrangement joins TRBV4-3 to TRBJ1-2; no reliable D call. V lost 1 base, J lost 6 bases, and 21 bases lay in between. Germline CDR1 reads LGHNA; CDR2 reads YSLEER. CDR3 length: 17 amino acids. In DNA form, the CDR3 reads TGCGCCAGCAGCCAAGGGCGGGCTCCTATTCAGAGAAATGGCTACACCTTC. As protein: CASSQGRAPIQRNGYTF.